These 27 T cell receptor beta chains came from one sample sequenced in a study of glioma-infiltrating T cells. Amplification of TCR alpha and beta CDR3 regions from RNA used iRepertoire nested multiplex PCR. TCRdb fed the multiplex PCR reads into MiXCR, producing one record per CDR3 protein. The sample lists fewer than 250,000 distinct CDR3 sequences; about 32% were seen once. Sequences were obtained from glioma tissue, nonneoplastic brain tissue, or PBMCs (not recorded which). The receptors here all came from a human donor with low-grade glioma or glioblastoma, undergoing nonglioma brain surgery, or in good health (not recorded which).

In the case of this clonotype: One end of the junction fails to match germline, which may point to a read error. The chain joins TRBV3-1 to TRBJ2-1; TRBD2 matches at 9 bases. The germline V gene encodes CDR1 LGHDT and CDR2 YNNKEL (reference sequence). CDR3 length equals 16 residues. The CDR3 here is CASSQARLAEPNKQFF. As DNA, the CDR3 is TGTGCCAGCAGCCAGGCTCGACTAGCGGAGCCCAATAAGCAGTTCTTC.

As to this clonotype: A read error may explain this, as a much larger clone is one base away. The J gene is TRBJ2-7, the V gene TRBV12-3 or TRBV12-4; possibly TRBD2 for D (6 bases). This CDR3 is built from 11 residues. As DNA, the CDR3 is TGTGCCATCGGGATGGACTACGAGAAGTACTTC. As protein: CAIGMDYEKYF.

The table lists this clonotype with many counts. The chain is built from TRBV20-1 and TRBJ2-3, with unresolved D. The CDR3 loop spans 14 amino acids. Germline CDR1 DFQATT, CDR2 SNEGSKA (reference sequence). Trimming stripped 6 bases from V and 0 bases from J, with 13 bases between. The CDR3 DNA reads as TGCAGTGCCCCAATCGGCGACAGCACAGATACGCAGTATTTT. It specifies CSAPIGDSTDTQYF.

This clonotype was seen only once. The germline gene is not matched at one end of the junction; a read error may be the cause. CDR3 nucleotides: TGTGCCAGCAGCCAGGGACAGAACACTGAAGCTCTCTTT. This translates into CASSQGQNTEALF. V gene TRBV27 combines with J gene TRBJ1-1; TRBD1 matches at 7 bases. The CDR3 length is 13 residues. Germline CDR1 is MNHEY and CDR2 is SMNVEV (reference sequence).

This clonotype has at least ten counts. This sequence joins TRBV5-5 and TRBJ2-7; D is uncertain. With 0 bases removed from V and 3 bases from J, the gap between germline ends came to 4 bases. Germline V gene data show CDR1 as SGHKS and CDR2 as YYEKEE (reference sequence). The CDR3 has 12 amino acids. The CDR3 region is CASSLDVYEQYF. In DNA, the CDR3 is TGTGCCAGCAGCTTGGACGTCTACGAGCAGTACTTC. Full variable domain (remainder filled in from reference TRBV5-5 and TRBJ2-7): DAGVTQSPTHLIKTRGQQVTLRCSPISGHKSVSWYQQVLGQGPQFIFQYYEKEERGRGNFPDRFSARQFPNYSSELNVNALLLGDSALYLCASSLDVYEQYFGPGTRLTVT.

The chain combines TRBV19 with TRBJ1-1, with a tentative D call TRBD1 (5 bases). Germline V gene sequence: CDR1 LNHDA, CDR2 SQIVND (reference sequence). The CDR3 is 18 residues long. Trimming took off 2 bases at V and 1 base at J, with 20 bases between the two ends. The CDR3 DNA sequence: TGTGCCAGTAGTATAAACCTCCAGGACATGCCCTCGAACACTGAAGCTTTCTTT. This codes for CASSINLQDMPSNTEAFF.

This clonotype was recorded only once. Given a much more abundant clone one base away, this may be a read error. This rearrangement joins TRBV14 to TRBJ2-3, with D perhaps TRBD1 (6 bases). Trimming shortened V by 0 bases and J by 5 bases, and 15 bases separated the two germline ends. There are 16 residues in the CDR3. Germline V gene data show CDR1 as SGHDN and CDR2 as FVKESK. CDR3 sequence: CASSQESRGSKDTQYF. Written as DNA, the CDR3 is TGTGCCAGCAGCCAAGAGTCCAGGGGATCCAAAGATACGCAGTATTTT.

This clonotype was detected ten times or more. The chain uses TRBV20-1 and TRBJ1-3; D may be TRBD1 (5 bases). This CDR3 region has 15 residues. Trimming removed 6 bases from V and 4 bases from J, with 19 bases in between. The germline V gene has CDR1 DFQATT and CDR2 SNEGSKA (reference sequence). The CDR3, as DNA: TGCAGTGCGATCTGGAGGGGCGCGCAAGGAAACACCATATATTTT. Translating gives CSAIWRGAQGNTIYF.

This clonotype was recorded many times. This chain connects TRBV7-2 to TRBJ1-1; D not resolved. Deletions cut 1 base from V and 5 bases from J, with 5 bases between. CDR1 is SGHTA, CDR2 FQGNSA, per germline. The CDR3 runs to 12 residues. DNA for the CDR3: TGTGCCAGCAGCTTAGGGATGACTGAAGCTTTCTTT. Its protein is CASSLGMTEAFF.

This clonotype was observed a few times. This chain connects TRBV29-1 to TRBJ1-2; D unresolved. With 0 bases removed from V and 5 bases from J, the gap between germline ends came to 16 bases. Germline V lookup: CDR1 SQVTM, CDR2 ANQGSEA. The length of the CDR3 is 15 residues. In DNA, the CDR3 is TGCAGCGTTGAAGATCGAGGTGGCCGGCTGTATGGCTACACCTTC. Encoded protein: CSVEDRGGRLYGYTF. Full variable domain (rest looked up from reference TRBV29-1 and TRBJ1-2): SAVISQKPSRDICQRGTSLTIQCQVDSQVTMMFWYRQQPGQSLTLIATANQGSEATYESGFVIDKFPISRPNLTFSTLTVSNMSPEDSSIYLCSVEDRGGRLYGYTFGSGTRLTVV.

The chain carries TRBV7-2 and TRBJ2-5, with D maybe TRBD1 (5 bases). The CDR3 covers 13 residues. V lost 5 bases, J lost 7 bases, and 14 bases lay in between. CDR1 is SGHTA and CDR2 is FQGNSA in the germline V gene. The chain's CDR3 is CASSGWGHGTQYF. In DNA, the CDR3 is TGTGCCAGCAGCGGCTGGGGCCATGGGACCCAGTACTTC.

The chain links TRBV19 to TRBJ2-1; 7 bases match TRBD1. This CDR3 is built from 16 residues. V lost 5 bases and J lost 0; bases outside the gene matches: 7. Germline V gene lookup returns CDR1 LNHDA and CDR2 SQIVND (reference sequence). The CDR3 is CASSDRTGLSYNEQFF. The CDR3 DNA reads as TGTGCCAGTAGTGACCGGACAGGCCTCTCCTACAATGAGCAGTTCTTC.

The chain uses TRBV4-3 and TRBJ2-4, with 9 bases fitting TRBD2. The CDR3 spans 15 residues. Germline V CDR1 and CDR2: LGHNA, YSLEER. V was clipped by 0 bases and J by 9 bases; unmatched bases: 6. The DNA of the CDR3 is TGCGCCAGCAGCCAAGAAAGGCAGGGACTAGCCATTCAGTACTTC. This codes for CASSQERQGLAIQYF.

This chain uses TRBV7-2 with TRBJ2-3, with 12 bases identical to TRBD2. The CDR3 loop spans 17 amino acids. V dropped 1 base and J dropped 15; count of bases not matched to a gene: 17. Germline CDR1 is SGHTA and CDR2 is FQGNSA. The CDR3 here is CASSLDGLAGRTDKHYF. The CDR3 DNA reads as TGTGCCAGCAGCTTAGACGGACTAGCGGGACGCACAGATAAGCATTATTTT.

This clonotype was observed many times. The V call is TRBV28, the J call TRBJ2-1; 9 bases map to TRBD2. Unmatched junction bases numbered 15, after V lost 7 bases and J lost 2 bases. The germline V gene has CDR1 MDHEN and CDR2 SYDVKM. This CDR3 comprises 18 residues. The CDR3 DNA is TGTGCCAGCACCCTTTTTTTGAAGGGACTAGCTCCCTACAATGAGCAGTTCTTC. Its protein is CASTLFLKGLAPYNEQFF.

This chain joins TRBV20-1 and TRBJ2-3; 14 bases map to TRBD2. Trimming cost V 5 bases and J 4 bases; bases outside gene matches: 14. Germline-derived CDR1 and CDR2 are DFQATT and SNEGSKA (reference sequence). This CDR3 is 18 amino acids long. CDR3 DNA: TGCAGTGCTGACGACAGACCCGGGACTAGCGGGAGTCCAGATACGCAGTATTTT. Protein sequence: CSADDRPGTSGSPDTQYF.

Comments on this clonotype: The junction departs from germline at one end; a sequencing error may be responsible. The V and J genes are TRBV6-5 and TRBJ2-1, with 7 bases that match TRBD2. Germline CDR1 and CDR2: MNHEY and SVGAGI. The length of the CDR3 is 16 residues. In DNA form, the CDR3 reads TGTGCCAGCAGTTACGAGCGGGGAGGGCAGATCAATGAGCAGCTCTTC. Its protein is CASSYERGGQINEQLF.

This clonotype was seen once. This chain joins TRBV6-1 and TRBJ1-1; TRBD1 agrees at 8 bases. Germline V gene sequence: CDR1 MNHNS, CDR2 SASEGT. After removal of 2 bases from V and 7 bases from J, the junction contained 12 bases not matched to a gene. The CDR3 runs 16 residues. The CDR3 loop reads CASSEPDREGGFEAFF. DNA of the CDR3: TGTGCCAGCAGTGAACCGGACAGGGAAGGGGGGTTTGAAGCTTTCTTT.

As concerns this clonotype: A much larger clone lies a single base off, so this may be a read error. V usage is TRBV4-1 and J usage is TRBJ2-7; TRBD1 agrees at 7 bases. Per the germline V gene, CDR1 is MGHRA and CDR2 is YSYEKL. The CDR3 is 16 amino acids. CDR3 DNA sequence: TGCGCCAGCAGCCAGGATGTACAGGGGTCAACCTACGGGCAGTACTTC. Residues: CASSQDVQGSTYGQYF.

This clonotype was observed at least ten times. This chain joins TRBV7-2 and TRBJ2-1, with D uncertain. V dropped 1 base and J dropped 7 bases, with 11 bases sitting between them. The CDR3 is 14 amino acids. Germline V gene lookup returns CDR1 SGHTA and CDR2 FQGNSA. The DNA for the CDR3 is TGTGCCAGCAGCTTAGGGGGTAGCCATAATGAGCAGTTCTTC. Protein: CASSLGGSHNEQFF.

This chain's CDR3 is CAWSVQHNQPQHF. The CDR3 DNA is TGTGCCTGGAGTGTACAGCACAATCAGCCCCAGCATTTT. The chain has TRBV30 and TRBJ1-5, with D unclear. Germline CDR1 and CDR2: GTSNPN and SVGIG (reference sequence). This CDR3 has 13 amino acids. The V end lost 0 bases, the J end lost 3 bases, and 6 bases lay between the germline ends.

This clonotype has at least ten counts. This sequence joins TRBV30 and TRBJ1-1; possible D gene TRBD1, 5 bases. V was cut by 4 bases and J by 3 bases, with 6 bases left in between. From germline, CDR1 is GTSNPN and CDR2 SVGIG (reference sequence). The CDR3 extends over 11 amino acids. The CDR3 sequence: CAWMGDTEAFF. Written as DNA, the CDR3 is TGTGCCTGGATGGGGGACACTGAAGCTTTCTTT.

This clonotype showed up many times. V is TRBV20-1 and J is TRBJ1-1, with D perhaps matching TRBD1 (5 bases). Germline values: CDR1 DFQATT, CDR2 SNEGSKA (reference sequence). There are 14 residues in the CDR3. The germline V and J ends were trimmed by 6 bases and 5 bases, with 19 bases remaining between them. CDR3 DNA sequence: TGCAGTGCACCTGAACCCCTCGGGGGGACTGAAGCTTTCTTT. Amino acids: CSAPEPLGGTEAFF.

On this clonotype: This may arise from a read error, as a much more abundant clone is one base away. CDR3 coding DNA: TGTGCCAGCAGTTTAGTTCAGGGGCCTAGCCTCGGGGAGCTGTTTTTT. It specifies CASSLVQGPSLGELFF. The chain recombines TRBV12-3 or TRBV12-4 with TRBJ2-2; D may be TRBD1 (6 bases). V dropped 1 base and J dropped 7 bases, with 16 bases sitting between them. The CDR3 consists of 16 residues.

This clonotype was counted at least ten times. This chain uses TRBV7-3 with TRBJ2-1; D gene unclear. Germline CDR1 SGHTA, CDR2 FQGTGA. This CDR3 comprises 14 residues. V lost 0 bases, J lost 4 bases, and 7 bases lay in between. The DNA of the CDR3 is TGTGCCAGCAGCTTAACGGCTAGTTACAATGAGCAGTTCTTC. Translation gives CASSLTASYNEQFF.

This clonotype has a count of ten or more. This rearrangement joins TRBV7-9 to TRBJ2-7; D is perhaps TRBD1 (5 bases). This CDR3 comprises 13 residues. Germline V CDR1 and CDR2: SEHNR, FQNEAQ (reference sequence). V was cut by 2 bases and J by 4 bases, with 9 bases left in between. The CDR3 reads CASSLLGAYEQYF. Written as DNA, the CDR3 is TGTGCCAGCAGCTTACTTGGGGCTTACGAGCAGTACTTC.

This clonotype was seen at least ten times. The chain couples TRBV15 to TRBJ2-2, with 7 nucleotides matching TRBD1. Germline assignment: CDR1 LNHNV and CDR2 YYDKDF (reference sequence). Germline trimming cut 0 bases from V and 4 bases from J; bases unmatched to any gene: 8. This CDR3 has 17 residues. CDR3 DNA: TGTGCCACCAGCAGAGATTACCGGGACAGAAGCACCGGGGAGCTGTTTTTT. Protein: CATSRDYRDRSTGELFF.